This passage covers 20 T cell receptor beta chains from one sample sequenced in a study of OX40 agonist ivuxolimab in advanced cancers. The table came from immunoSEQ multiplex PCR; TCRdb's copy has only in-frame clones and leaves some out. The sample has tens of thousands of clones, around 80% seen once; the top ten hold less than 2.5%. This specimen was CD4+ or CD8+ T cells sorted from blood, taken in a trial of the OX40 agonist ivuxolimab. These receptors were collected from an adult with an advanced solid tumor such as melanoma, head and neck, liver or kidney cancer.

The chain links TRBV30 to TRBJ2-7, with TRBD1 identical over 7 bases. Trimming took 3 bases from V and 3 from J; bases not matched to a gene: 8. Germline V gene lookup returns CDR1 GTSNPN and CDR2 SVGIG (reference sequence). The CDR3 sequence is 14 residues long. The CDR3 coding sequence is TGTGCCTGGAGACCTACAGGGGCTGGCTACGAGCAGTACTTC. It codes for CAWRPTGAGYEQYF.

The chain employs TRBV15 and TRBJ1-4; tentative D call: TRBD1 (5 bases). The CDR3 contains 15 residues. V gave up 0 bases and J gave up 5 bases, with 10 bases separating them. The V gene's germline CDR1 is LNHNV and CDR2 YYDKDF (reference sequence). This chain's CDR3 is CATSRDKGQNEKLFF. In DNA, the CDR3 is TGTGCCACCAGCAGAGATAAGGGGCAGAATGAAAAACTGTTTTTT.

The chain combines TRBV6-5 with TRBJ1-2; 7 bases agree with TRBD1. The CDR3 length is 12 residues. Per germline, CDR1 MNHEY and CDR2 SVGAGI. J was trimmed by 5 bases and V by 7 bases; bases with no gene match: 4. DNA of the CDR3: TGTGCCAGCACCGACAGGGTTTATGGCTACACCTTC. Translating gives CASTDRVYGYTF.

CDR3 bases: TGTGCCAGCAGCTTATGGGCAGGGGGAACTGAAGCTTTCTTT. It yields the protein CASSLWAGGTEAFF. The J gene is TRBJ1-1, the V gene TRBV7-2; TRBD1 matches 7 bases. Germline V gene data show CDR1 as SGHTA and CDR2 as FQGNSA. Trimming removed 2 bases from V and 5 bases from J; junction bases left unmatched: 5. The CDR3 runs 14 residues. The full variable domain, with the rest looked up from reference TRBV7-2 and TRBJ1-1, is GAGVSQSPSNKVTEKGKDVELRCDPISGHTALYWYRQSLGQGLEFLIYFQGNSAPDKSGLPSDRFSAERTGGSVSTLTIQRTQQEDSAVYLCASSLWAGGTEAFFGQGTRLTVV.

The chain combines TRBV14 with TRBJ1-1, with D unresolved. CDR1 and CDR2 (germline): SGHDN, FVKESK. Trimming pared 1 base from V and 2 bases from J, leaving 20 bases between. There are 18 residues in the CDR3. DNA for the CDR3: TGTGCCAGCAGCCAAGTGCTCGGCCTTTTCGGCGCAAACACTGAAGCTTTCTTT. Protein: CASSQVLGLFGANTEAFF. Full variable domain (remainder filled in from reference TRBV14 and TRBJ1-1): EAGVTQFPSHSVIEKGQTVTLRCDPISGHDNLYWYRRVMGKEIKFLLHFVKESKQDESGMPNNRFLAERTGGTYSTLKVQPAELEDSGVYFCASSQVLGLFGANTEAFFGQGTRLTVV.

In its sample, this clone was seen a few times. This chain connects TRBV5-1 to TRBJ1-4, with D possibly TRBD1 on 5 matching bases. This CDR3 region has 15 residues. Germline V gives CDR1 SGHRS, CDR2 YFSETQ. Deletions cut 3 bases from V and 7 bases from J, with 16 bases between. CDR3 sequence (DNA): TGCGCCAGCAGCTACCGGGGCTTTGACGGTGAAAAACTGTTTTTT. Translated: CASSYRGFDGEKLFF.

The genes are TRBV4-2 and TRBJ1-2, with 8 positions matching TRBD1. The junction had 3 bases not matched to a gene; V was cut back by 0 bases and J by 0 bases. The germline V gene has CDR1 LGHNA and CDR2 YNFKEQ. CDR3 length: 16 amino acids. As DNA, the CDR3 is TGTGCCAGCAGCCAAGAAGACAGGGGAACTAACTATGGCTACACCTTC. This codes for CASSQEDRGTNYGYTF.

The chain has TRBV4-3 and TRBJ2-5, with TRBD2 identical over 12 bases. The CDR3 has 15 amino acids. After removal of 2 bases from V and 3 bases from J, the junction contained 1 base not matched to a gene. Looked up from germline, CDR1 is LGHNA and CDR2 is YSLEER. In DNA form, the CDR3 reads TGCGCCAGCAGCCAACGGACTAGCGGGGAAGAGACCCAGTACTTC. It encodes CASSQRTSGEETQYF.

The rearrangement links TRBV29-1 to TRBJ1-1; 8 nucleotides line up with TRBD1. CDR3 length equals 13 residues. With V trimmed by 4 bases and J by 5 bases, 6 bases remained unmatched. Germline V gives CDR1 SQVTM, CDR2 ANQGSEA. Here the CDR3 reads CSVVQGAQTEAFF. The CDR3 DNA reads TGCAGCGTTGTCCAGGGGGCGCAAACTGAAGCTTTCTTT.

The DNA of the CDR3 is TGTGCCAGCTCACCACAGGTGGGCAATCAGCCCCAGCATTTT. It is translated as CASSPQVGNQPQHF. The chain couples TRBV18 to TRBJ1-5; D unresolved. Germline CDR1 and CDR2: KGHSH and LQKENI. Trimming removed 1 base from V and 2 bases from J, with 6 bases in between. The CDR3 totals 14 residues.

The chain couples TRBV6-6 to TRBJ2-7; 10 bases are a match to TRBD1. The CDR3 loop spans 15 amino acids. Germline V lookup: CDR1 MNHNY, CDR2 SVGAGI (reference sequence). With V trimmed by 5 bases and J by 8 bases, 12 bases remained unmatched. The CDR3 sequence: CASSRTGGLGTQQYF. The CDR3, as DNA: TGTGCCAGCAGTAGGACAGGGGGTCTTGGTACGCAGCAGTACTTC.

This chain connects TRBV5-4 to TRBJ2-7, with D possibly being TRBD2 (5 bases). The CDR3 is made up of 14 amino acids. V lost 4 bases to trimming and J lost 7 bases, with 18 bases between them. Per germline, CDR1 SGHNT and CDR2 YYREEE (reference sequence). For the CDR3, the DNA is TGTGCCAGCAGCATACCGGGATCCGCCGCGGAGCAGTACTTC. Translated, it gives CASSIPGSAAEQYF.

This sequence joins TRBV6-1 and TRBJ1-3; D remains unclear. Germline CDR1 reads MNHNS; CDR2 reads SASEGT. The length of the CDR3 is 14 residues. Trimming shortened V by 5 bases and J by 0 bases, and 8 bases separated the two germline ends. In DNA, the CDR3 is TGTGCCAGCAGTATGTCGGGCTCTGGAAACACCATATATTTT. Its translation: CASSMSGSGNTIYF.

This rearrangement joins TRBV30 to TRBJ2-7, with D perhaps assigned TRBD1 or TRBD2 (6 bases each). CDR1 GTSNPN and CDR2 SVGIG come from the germline V gene (reference sequence). The CDR3 extends over 13 amino acids. V lost 2 bases and J 2 bases, leaving 10 bases between the germline ends. The CDR3 sequence is CAWSRGQTYEQYF. The CDR3 nucleotides are TGTGCCTGGAGTCGGGGGCAGACCTACGAGCAGTACTTC.

The CDR3 region has the DNA TGTGCCAGCAGCTTAGTTCGCGGGAGAGGGGTCAATGAGCAGTTCTTC. This codes for CASSLVRGRGVNEQFF. The rearrangement links TRBV7-9 to TRBJ2-1; 7 bases fit TRBD2. The CDR3 has 16 amino acids. Per the germline V gene, CDR1 is SEHNR and CDR2 is FQNEAQ (reference sequence). With 1 base clipped from V and 6 bases from J, the junction kept 9 bases outside the gene matches. Variable domain in full (rest from reference TRBV7-9 and TRBJ2-1): DTGVSQNPRHKITKRGQNVTFRCDPISEHNRLYWYRQTLGQGPEFLTYFQNEAQLEKSRLLSDRFSAERPKGSFSTLEIQRTEQGDSAMYLCASSLVRGRGVNEQFFGPGTRLTVL.

This clone was seen just once. The chain is built from TRBV6-5 and TRBJ2-1, with a tentative D call TRBD2 (5 bases). Germline CDR1 MNHEY, CDR2 SVGAGI. V was clipped by 7 bases and J by 3 bases, with 16 bases between them. This CDR3 comprises 15 residues. CDR3 protein: CASTPGRTYYNEQFF. DNA for the CDR3: TGTGCCAGCACTCCAGGACGGACTTACTACAATGAGCAGTTCTTC.

This chain links TRBV6-1 with TRBJ2-3, with a tentative D call TRBD2 (6 bases). The CDR3 contains 16 residues. The V and J ends lost 3 bases and 8 bases respectively, with 21 bases between them. Looked up from germline, CDR1 is MNHNS and CDR2 is SASEGT. This CDR3 reads CASSDRGLSLKGTQYF. DNA for the CDR3: TGTGCCAGCAGTGACCGGGGACTCTCCCTGAAGGGTACGCAGTATTTT.

In the case of this clone: Other DNA sequences from this sample encode an identical CDR3 as well. The CDR3 DNA reads as TGTGCCAGCAGCGCCCGACCTAGTTCGGAGCAGTACTTC. Its translation is CASSARPSSEQYF. This chain connects TRBV7-2 to TRBJ2-7; D gene ambiguous. Trimming took 5 bases from V and 7 from J, leaving 15 bases between them. The V gene's germline CDR1 is SGHTA and CDR2 FQGNSA. The CDR3 is 13 amino acids. Supplemented by reference TRBV7-2 and TRBJ2-7, the full variable domain reads GAGVSQSPSNKVTEKGKDVELRCDPISGHTALYWYRQSLGQGLEFLIYFQGNSAPDKSGLPSDRFSAERTGGSVSTLTIQRTQQEDSAVYLCASSARPSSEQYFGPGTRLTVT.

In its sample, this clone was seen a few times. One end of the junction fails to match germline, which may point to a read error. The chain couples TRBV13 to TRBJ2-1; TRBD1 or TRBD2 may be the D gene (5 bases each). The CDR3 totals 12 residues. Germline assignment: CDR1 PRHDT and CDR2 FYEKMQ (reference sequence). The chain's CDR3 is CGAGIVYNEQFF. Here the CDR3 DNA reads TGCGGGGCGGGTATCGTCTACAATGAGCAGTTCTTC.

CDR3 loop: CASSAQAGGNSPLHF. CDR3 nucleotides: TGTGCCAGCAGCGCGCAGGCAGGGGGAAATTCACCCCTCCACTTT. This chain uses TRBV7-3 with TRBJ1-6, with 7 nucleotides matching TRBD1. V was clipped by 5 bases and J by 7 bases; unmatched bases: 8. The CDR3 sequence is 15 residues long. The germline gives CDR1 SGHTA, CDR2 FQGTGA.